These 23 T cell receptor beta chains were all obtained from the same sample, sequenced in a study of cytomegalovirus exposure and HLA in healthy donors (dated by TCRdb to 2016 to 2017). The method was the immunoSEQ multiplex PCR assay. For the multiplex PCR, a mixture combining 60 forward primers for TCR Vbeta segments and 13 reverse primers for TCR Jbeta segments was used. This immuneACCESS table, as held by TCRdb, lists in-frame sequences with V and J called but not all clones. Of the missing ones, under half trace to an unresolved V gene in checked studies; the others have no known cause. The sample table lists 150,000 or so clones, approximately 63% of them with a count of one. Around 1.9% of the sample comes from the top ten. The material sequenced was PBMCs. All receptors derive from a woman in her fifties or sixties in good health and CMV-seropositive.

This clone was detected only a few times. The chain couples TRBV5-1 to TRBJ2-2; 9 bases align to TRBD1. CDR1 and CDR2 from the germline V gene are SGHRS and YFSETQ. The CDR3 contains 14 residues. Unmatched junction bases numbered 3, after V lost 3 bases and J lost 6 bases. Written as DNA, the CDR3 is TGCGCCAGCAGCTACCGACAGGGGGCCGGGGAGCTGTTTTTT. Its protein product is CASSYRQGAGELFF.

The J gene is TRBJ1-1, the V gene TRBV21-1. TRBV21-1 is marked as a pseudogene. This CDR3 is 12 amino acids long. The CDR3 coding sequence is TGTGCCAGCAGCAAAGTGTCTCATCGGGCTTTCTTT. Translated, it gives CASSKVSHRAFF.

The CDR3 DNA reads TGTGCCATCAGCCCGACTAGCGCCAACACCGGGGAGCTGTTTTTT. It codes for CAISPTSANTGELFF. The chain is built from TRBV10-3 and TRBJ2-2; TRBD2 agrees at 8 bases. Germline-derived CDR1 and CDR2 are ENHRY and SYGVKD. Unmatched junction bases numbered 5, after V lost 6 bases and J lost 2 bases. This CDR3 has 15 amino acids.

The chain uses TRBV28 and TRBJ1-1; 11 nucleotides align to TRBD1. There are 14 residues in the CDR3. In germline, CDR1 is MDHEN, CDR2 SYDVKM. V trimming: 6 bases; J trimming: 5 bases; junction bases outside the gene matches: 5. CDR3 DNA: TGTGCCAGCAGGATTGGGACAGGGGGAACTGAAGCTTTCTTT. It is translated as CASRIGTGGTEAFF.

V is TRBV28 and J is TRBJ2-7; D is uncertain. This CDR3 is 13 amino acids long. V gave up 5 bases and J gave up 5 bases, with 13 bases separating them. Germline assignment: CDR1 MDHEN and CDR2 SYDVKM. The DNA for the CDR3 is TGTGCCAGCAGTCGTTCCGCGGCGAACGAGCAGTACTTC. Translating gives CASSRSAANEQYF.

The CDR3 protein is CASSQDTSGGTGELFF. As DNA, the CDR3 is TGCGCCAGCAGCCAAGATACTAGCGGCGGCACCGGGGAGCTGTTTTTT. The V and J genes are TRBV4-1 and TRBJ2-2, with 8 nucleotides matching TRBD2. From germline, CDR1 is MGHRA and CDR2 YSYEKL. J gave up 4 bases and V 0 bases, and 4 bases lay outside the gene matches. The CDR3 extends over 16 amino acids.

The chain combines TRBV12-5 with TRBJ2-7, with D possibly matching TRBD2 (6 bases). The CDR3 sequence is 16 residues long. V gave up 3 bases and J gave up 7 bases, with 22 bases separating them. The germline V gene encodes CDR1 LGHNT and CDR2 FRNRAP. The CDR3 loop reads CASGLHGPARAGEQYF. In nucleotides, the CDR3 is TGTGCTAGTGGTTTACACGGGCCCGCGCGGGCGGGGGAGCAGTACTTC.

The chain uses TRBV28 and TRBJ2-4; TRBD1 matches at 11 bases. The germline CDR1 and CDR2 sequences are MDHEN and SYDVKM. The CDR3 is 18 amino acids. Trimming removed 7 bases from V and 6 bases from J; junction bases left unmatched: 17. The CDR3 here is CASTPDRGPPYGRNIQYF. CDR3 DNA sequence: TGTGCCAGCACCCCGGACAGGGGGCCCCCTTATGGACGAAACATTCAGTACTTC.

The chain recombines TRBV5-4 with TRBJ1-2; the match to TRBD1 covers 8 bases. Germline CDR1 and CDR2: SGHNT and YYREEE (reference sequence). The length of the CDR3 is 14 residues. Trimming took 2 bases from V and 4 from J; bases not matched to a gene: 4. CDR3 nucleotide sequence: TGTGCCAGCAGCTTAGACAGGGGCCTCTATGGCTACACCTTC. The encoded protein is CASSLDRGLYGYTF.

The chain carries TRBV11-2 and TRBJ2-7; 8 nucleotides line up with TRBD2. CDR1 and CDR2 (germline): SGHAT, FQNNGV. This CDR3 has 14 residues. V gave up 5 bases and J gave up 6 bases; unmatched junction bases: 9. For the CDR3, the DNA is TGTGCCAGCAGCCCCTTCGGGGGGGCCGGCGAGCAGTACTTC. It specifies CASSPFGGAGEQYF.

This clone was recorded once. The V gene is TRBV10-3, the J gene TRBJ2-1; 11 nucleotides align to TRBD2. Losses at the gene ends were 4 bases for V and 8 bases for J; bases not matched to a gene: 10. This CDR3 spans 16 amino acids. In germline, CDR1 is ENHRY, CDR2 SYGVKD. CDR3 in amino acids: CAISVGVAGGKYEQFF. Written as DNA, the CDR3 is TGTGCCATCAGTGTCGGCGTAGCGGGAGGGAAATATGAGCAGTTCTTC.

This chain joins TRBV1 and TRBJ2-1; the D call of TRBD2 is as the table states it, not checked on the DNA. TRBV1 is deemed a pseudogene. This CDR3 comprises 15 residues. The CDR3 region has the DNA TGCACCAGCAGCGCGGAGGGCGGGAGGGTCTATGAGCAGTTCTTC. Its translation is CTSSAEGGRVYEQFF.

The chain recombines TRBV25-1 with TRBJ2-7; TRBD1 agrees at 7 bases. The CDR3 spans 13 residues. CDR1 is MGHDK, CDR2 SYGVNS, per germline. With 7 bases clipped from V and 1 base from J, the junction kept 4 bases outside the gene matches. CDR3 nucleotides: TGTGCCAGCATCGGGACAGATTCCTACGAGCAGTACTTC. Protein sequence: CASIGTDSYEQYF.

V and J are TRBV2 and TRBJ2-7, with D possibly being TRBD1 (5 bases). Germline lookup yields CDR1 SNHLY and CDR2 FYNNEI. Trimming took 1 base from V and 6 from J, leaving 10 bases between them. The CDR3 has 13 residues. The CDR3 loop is CASSEGQGGEQYF. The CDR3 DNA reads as TGTGCCAGCAGTGAAGGGCAGGGTGGCGAGCAGTACTTC. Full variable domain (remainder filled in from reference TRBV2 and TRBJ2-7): EPEVTQTPSHQVTQMGQEVILRCVPISNHLYFYWYRQILGQKVEFLVSFYNNEISEKSEIFDDQFSVERPDGSNFTLKIRSTKLEDSAMYFCASSEGQGGEQYFGPGTRLTVT.

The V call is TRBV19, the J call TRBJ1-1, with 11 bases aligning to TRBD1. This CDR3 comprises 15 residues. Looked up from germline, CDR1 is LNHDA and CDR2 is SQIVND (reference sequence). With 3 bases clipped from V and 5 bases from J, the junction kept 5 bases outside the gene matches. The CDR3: CASSMAGTGGTEAFF. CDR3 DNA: TGTGCCAGTAGTATGGCCGGGACAGGGGGAACTGAAGCTTTCTTT.

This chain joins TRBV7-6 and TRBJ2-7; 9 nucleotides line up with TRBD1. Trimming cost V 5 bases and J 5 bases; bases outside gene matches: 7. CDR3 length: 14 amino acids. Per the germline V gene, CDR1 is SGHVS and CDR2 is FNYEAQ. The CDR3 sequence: CASSTLQGADEQYF. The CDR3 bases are TGTGCCAGCAGCACCCTACAGGGGGCGGACGAGCAGTACTTC.

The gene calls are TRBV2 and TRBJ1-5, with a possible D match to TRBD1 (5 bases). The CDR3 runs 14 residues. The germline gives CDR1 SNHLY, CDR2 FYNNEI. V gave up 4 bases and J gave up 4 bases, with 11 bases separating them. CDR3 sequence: CASSAGAPNQPQHF. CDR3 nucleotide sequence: TGTGCCAGCAGTGCTGGGGCCCCTAATCAGCCCCAGCATTTT. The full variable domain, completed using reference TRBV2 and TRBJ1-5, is EPEVTQTPSHQVTQMGQEVILRCVPISNHLYFYWYRQILGQKVEFLVSFYNNEISEKSEIFDDQFSVERPDGSNFTLKIRSTKLEDSAMYFCASSAGAPNQPQHFGDGTRLSIL.

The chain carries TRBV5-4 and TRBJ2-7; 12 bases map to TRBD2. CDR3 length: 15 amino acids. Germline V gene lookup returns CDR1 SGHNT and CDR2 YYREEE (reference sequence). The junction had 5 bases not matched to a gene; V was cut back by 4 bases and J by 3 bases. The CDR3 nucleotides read TGTGCCAGCAGCCTCGGACTAGCGGGAAACTACGAGCAGTACTTC. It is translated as CASSLGLAGNYEQYF. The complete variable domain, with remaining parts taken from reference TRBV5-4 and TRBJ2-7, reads ETGVTQSPTHLIKTRGQQVTLRCSSQSGHNTVSWYQQALGQGPQFIFQYYREEENGRGNFPPRFSGLQFPNYSSELNVNALELDDSALYLCASSLGLAGNYEQYFGPGTRLTVT.

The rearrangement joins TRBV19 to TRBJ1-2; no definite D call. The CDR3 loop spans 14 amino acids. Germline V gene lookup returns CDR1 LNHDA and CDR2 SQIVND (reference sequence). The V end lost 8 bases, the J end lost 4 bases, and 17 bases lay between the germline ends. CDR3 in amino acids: CASVQDWNAYGYTF. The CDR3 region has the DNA TGTGCCAGTGTCCAGGATTGGAACGCCTATGGCTACACCTTC.

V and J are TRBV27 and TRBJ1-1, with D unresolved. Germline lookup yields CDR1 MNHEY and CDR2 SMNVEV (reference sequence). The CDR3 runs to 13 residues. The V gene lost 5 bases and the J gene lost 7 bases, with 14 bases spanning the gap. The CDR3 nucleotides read TGTGCCAGCAGTCCTAACTCAGGACTTGAAGCTTTCTTT. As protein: CASSPNSGLEAFF.

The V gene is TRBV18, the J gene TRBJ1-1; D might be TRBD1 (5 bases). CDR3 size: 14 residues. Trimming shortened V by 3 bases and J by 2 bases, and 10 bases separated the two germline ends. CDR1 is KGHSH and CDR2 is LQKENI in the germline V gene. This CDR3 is CASSPAGRNTEAFF. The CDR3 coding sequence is TGTGCCAGCTCACCTGCGGGACGCAACACTGAAGCTTTCTTT.

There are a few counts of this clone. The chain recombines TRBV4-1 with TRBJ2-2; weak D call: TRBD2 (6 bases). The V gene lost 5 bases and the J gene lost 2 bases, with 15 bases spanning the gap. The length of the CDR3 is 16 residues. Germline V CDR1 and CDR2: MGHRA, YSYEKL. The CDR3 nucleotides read TGCGCCAGCAGCGACTCGGGGGTGATCAACACCGGGGAGCTGTTTTTT. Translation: CASSDSGVINTGELFF.

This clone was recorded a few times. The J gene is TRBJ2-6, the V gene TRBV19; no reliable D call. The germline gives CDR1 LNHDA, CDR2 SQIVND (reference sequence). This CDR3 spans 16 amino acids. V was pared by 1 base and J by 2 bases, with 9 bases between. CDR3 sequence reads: CASSIGLIAGANVLTF. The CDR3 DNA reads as TGTGCCAGTAGTATAGGACTTATCGCTGGGGCCAACGTCCTGACTTTC.